Presented here are 24 T cell receptor beta chains from one specimen sequenced in a study of cytomegalovirus exposure and HLA in healthy donors. PCR involved 60 Vbeta and 13 Jbeta primers. The method was immunoSEQ multiplex PCR; TCRdb's version includes in-frame clones alone and lacks a portion of them. The sample lists about 160,000 clones, about 80% occurring once. Sequenced sample: PBMCs. These receptors were collected from a man aged 30 to 39 in good health and CMV-seronegative.

This clone has more than one count but fewer than ten. CDR3 loop: CASTPTPPLQGLNEKLFF. CDR3 DNA: TGTGCCAGTACCCCTACCCCCCCCCTACAGGGCCTTAATGAAAAACTGTTTTTT. The chain recombines TRBV19 with TRBJ1-4, with a weak D call TRBD1 (6 bases). Per germline, CDR1 LNHDA and CDR2 SQIVND (reference sequence). The V end was cut by 7 bases, the J end by 4 bases, with 25 bases between. CDR3 size: 18 residues.

V and J are TRBV6-5 and TRBJ1-6; D gene uncertain. Trimming left V 6 bases short and J 9 bases short, with 15 bases between. The CDR3 is 14 amino acids. From germline, CDR1 is MNHEY and CDR2 SVGAGI. CDR3 DNA: TGTGCCAGCAGAGCCAAAGGAGAGAGTTCACCCCTCCACTTT. It is translated as CASRAKGESSPLHF.

V is TRBV30 and J is TRBJ1-5, with D possibly TRBD1 on 5 matching bases. The CDR3 contains 13 residues. CDR1 is GTSNPN, CDR2 SVGIG, per germline (reference sequence). V lost 7 bases and J lost 6, with 16 bases in between. The CDR3 reads CASASGDGQPQHF. CDR3 DNA: TGTGCCTCTGCGTCGGGGGATGGTCAGCCCCAGCATTTT.

This rearrangement joins TRBV6-6 to TRBJ1-6; D not certain. V shed 4 bases and J shed 5 bases, with 9 bases lying between them. The V gene's germline CDR1 is MNHNY and CDR2 SVGAGI (reference sequence). The CDR3 runs to 14 residues. The CDR3 loop reads CASSSGQHNSPLHF. CDR3 DNA: TGTGCCAGCAGTTCTGGGCAGCATAATTCACCCCTCCACTTT.

The chain uses TRBV7-9 and TRBJ2-7; 10 bases line up with TRBD2. The CDR3 is 14 amino acids. Trimming took 4 bases from V and 6 from J; bases not matched to a gene: 6. From germline, CDR1 is SEHNR and CDR2 FQNEAQ (reference sequence). The CDR3 spells CASSSAGGSGEQYF. CDR3 DNA sequence: TGTGCCAGCAGCTCAGCGGGAGGGAGTGGCGAGCAGTACTTC.

J is TRBJ2-3 and V is TRBV28, with TRBD2 matching over 12 bases. The CDR3 is made up of 17 amino acids. J lost 0 bases, V lost 4 bases, and 5 bases had no gene match. CDR1 MDHEN and CDR2 SYDVKM come from the germline V gene. In DNA form, the CDR3 reads TGTGCCAGCAGTTCACCTGGGACTAGCGGGAGCACAGATACGCAGTATTTT. It specifies CASSSPGTSGSTDTQYF.

The chain combines TRBV7-2 with TRBJ2-2; 9 bases are shared with TRBD1. V was clipped by 2 bases and J by 5 bases; unmatched bases: 3. The germline V gene has CDR1 SGHTA and CDR2 FQGNSA. The CDR3 runs to 15 residues. This CDR3 is CASSLSGQGTGELFF. As DNA, the CDR3 is TGTGCCAGCAGCTTATCAGGACAGGGGACCGGGGAGCTGTTTTTT.

As for this clone: At one end the junction does not follow the germline gene, possibly because of a read error. The V gene is TRBV7-9, the J gene TRBJ1-5; D is undetermined. From germline, CDR1 is SEHNR and CDR2 FQNEAQ (reference sequence). There are 12 residues in the CDR3. The CDR3 loop reads CSSSLARQAQHF. The CDR3 DNA sequence: TGTTCCAGCAGCTTAGCGCGGCAAGCCCAGCATTTT.

A remark on this clone: One end of the junction is discordant with germline, which a read error may explain. The genes are TRBV7-9 and TRBJ1-1, with TRBD1 as a possible D gene (6 bases). There are 12 residues in the CDR3. Germline lookup yields CDR1 SEHNR and CDR2 FQNEAQ (reference sequence). The CDR3 loop reads CSSSPRTVEAFF. As DNA, the CDR3 is TGTTCCAGCAGCCCACGGACAGTAGAAGCTTTCTTT.

This chain joins TRBV19 and TRBJ1-5; possibly TRBD1 for D (5 bases). There are 14 residues in the CDR3. CDR1 is LNHDA and CDR2 is SQIVND in the germline V gene (reference sequence). V dropped 3 bases and J dropped 3 bases, with 9 bases sitting between them. The CDR3 coding sequence is TGTGCCAGTAGTATCACACAGGCCAATCAGCCCCAGCATTTT. This sequence encodes CASSITQANQPQHF.

This CDR3 is CASSQGTGMNTEAFF. The CDR3, as DNA: TGTGCCAGCAGCCAAGGGACAGGCATGAACACTGAAGCTTTCTTT. V and J are TRBV7-6 and TRBJ1-1; 8 bases map to TRBD1. The J segment lost 0 bases and the V segment lost 5 bases, leaving 5 bases of the junction unmatched. This CDR3 contains 15 residues. The germline gives CDR1 SGHVS, CDR2 FNYEAQ.

The V call is TRBV10-3, the J call TRBJ2-2, with 7 bases lining up with TRBD1. J lost 0 bases, V lost 0 bases, and 7 bases had no gene match. Germline-derived CDR1 and CDR2 are ENHRY and SYGVKD. CDR3 length: 18 residues. CDR3 sequence: CAISESTPGQANTGELFF. For the CDR3, the DNA is TGTGCCATCAGTGAGTCGACTCCCGGACAGGCGAACACCGGGGAGCTGTTTTTT.

V usage is TRBV21-1 and J usage is TRBJ2-7; TRBD1, the table's D call, lacks a check against the DNA. TRBV21-1 is recorded as a pseudogene. The CDR3 covers 13 residues. The DNA for the CDR3 is TGTGCCAGCAGCCAGACAGGGGCGTACGAGCAGTACTTC. Residues: CASSQTGAYEQYF.

V usage is TRBV4-2 and J usage is TRBJ2-5; 8 positions match TRBD2. CDR1 LGHNA and CDR2 YNFKEQ come from the germline V gene. Germline trimming cut 3 bases from V and 4 bases from J; bases unmatched to any gene: 7. The CDR3 consists of 15 residues. This chain's CDR3 is CASSQTGLVVETQYF. CDR3 in DNA: TGTGCCAGCAGCCAGACGGGACTAGTTGTAGAGACCCAGTACTTC.

CDR3 nucleotide sequence: TGTGCCAGCAGCTTGAGGAACAGGGAGGGCTACGAGCAGTACTTC. This codes for CASSLRNREGYEQYF. The V gene is TRBV5-5, the J gene TRBJ2-7; D is perhaps TRBD2 (7 bases). Trimming removed 1 base from V and 3 bases from J, with 14 bases in between. The CDR3 is 15 amino acids. The germline gives CDR1 SGHKS, CDR2 YYEKEE (reference sequence).

The rearrangement links TRBV19 to TRBJ2-7; 8 positions agree with TRBD1. With 4 bases clipped from V and 1 base from J, the junction kept 6 bases outside the gene matches. This CDR3 is 15 amino acids long. The germline V gene has CDR1 LNHDA and CDR2 SQIVND (reference sequence). CDR3 sequence: CASSKAGGVSYEQYF. CDR3 DNA: TGTGCCAGTAGTAAGGCAGGGGGCGTGTCCTACGAGCAGTACTTC.

This clone has a single count. The rearrangement joins TRBV6-1 to TRBJ2-2; the D gene is possibly TRBD1 (6 bases). The V and J ends lost 6 bases and 3 bases respectively, with 17 bases between them. The CDR3 totals 16 residues. CDR1 is MNHNS, CDR2 SASEGT, per germline. This chain's CDR3 is CASRERPGAYTGELFF. The DNA of the CDR3 is TGTGCCAGCAGGGAACGTCCAGGGGCCTACACCGGGGAGCTGTTTTTT.

This clone was picked up a small number of times. The gene calls are TRBV25-1 and TRBJ1-1; the D gene is possibly TRBD1 (5 bases). The CDR3 sequence is 16 residues long. V was shortened by 0 bases and J by 3 bases, with 14 bases between the two germline ends. Germline V gives CDR1 MGHDK, CDR2 SYGVNS. The DNA for the CDR3 is TGTGCCAGCAGTGAATATGGGGGGGGAAGGGACACTGAAGCTTTCTTT. It translates to CASSEYGGGRDTEAFF.

The chain carries TRBV7-9 and TRBJ1-5, with D possibly TRBD1 on 5 matching bases. Trimming cost V 3 bases and J 5 bases, with 11 bases left between them. The CDR3 has 14 amino acids. Looked up from germline, CDR1 is SEHNR and CDR2 is FQNEAQ (reference sequence). The DNA of the CDR3 is TGTGCCAGCAGCTTGACCGGGGGATATCAGCCCCAGCATTTT. Residues: CASSLTGGYQPQHF.

The chain joins TRBV7-3 to TRBJ2-7; TRBD2 aligns across 8 bases. This CDR3 has 15 amino acids. The ends lost 1 base at V and 0 bases at J; junction bases unmatched: 2. CDR1 and CDR2 (germline): SGHTA, FQGTGA. DNA for the CDR3: TGTGCCAGCAGCTTAAAAAGCGGGAGCTCCTACGAGCAGTACTTC. It encodes CASSLKSGSSYEQYF.

This chain connects TRBV5-1 to TRBJ2-7; TRBD2 might be the D (6 bases). Germline V gives CDR1 SGHRS, CDR2 YFSETQ. Trimming left V 7 bases short and J 0 bases short, with 11 bases between. The CDR3 is 13 amino acids. CDR3 protein: CASGEVASYEQYF. CDR3 sequence (DNA): TGCGCCAGCGGGGAGGTAGCCTCCTACGAGCAGTACTTC. The full variable domain, rest sourced from reference TRBV5-1 and TRBJ2-7, is KAGVTQTPRYLIKTRGQQVTLSCSPISGHRSVSWYQQTPGQGLQFLFEYFSETQRNKGNFPGRFSGRQFSNSRSEMNVSTLELGDSALYLCASGEVASYEQYFGPGTRLTVT.

This sequence joins TRBV5-5 and TRBJ1-2; D might be TRBD1 (5 bases). V was shortened by 6 bases and J by 3 bases, with 18 bases between the two germline ends. The germline V gene has CDR1 SGHKS and CDR2 YYEKEE (reference sequence). The CDR3 loop spans 15 amino acids. The CDR3 region is CASTLTGTDDYGYTF. The CDR3 nucleotides are TGTGCCAGCACCCTTACCGGGACTGATGACTATGGCTACACCTTC.

The V and J genes are TRBV2 and TRBJ2-1; D is perhaps TRBD1 (5 bases). The CDR3 contains 13 residues. CDR1 and CDR2 from the germline V gene are SNHLY and FYNNEI. Between the trimmed V and J ends, which lost 7 bases and 2 bases, there was a span of 9 bases. The CDR3 reads CASNYRPYNEQFF. In DNA form, the CDR3 reads TGTGCCAGCAATTACAGGCCCTACAATGAGCAGTTCTTC. The whole variable domain, filled in from reference TRBV2 and TRBJ2-1, reads EPEVTQTPSHQVTQMGQEVILRCVPISNHLYFYWYRQILGQKVEFLVSFYNNEISEKSEIFDDQFSVERPDGSNFTLKIRSTKLEDSAMYFCASNYRPYNEQFFGPGTRLTVL.

This clone was observed once. The chain couples TRBV30 to TRBJ1-1; 8 nucleotides align to TRBD1. The germline gives CDR1 GTSNPN, CDR2 SVGIG (reference sequence). The V and J ends lost 8 bases and 5 bases, in that order; junction bases with no gene match: 10. This CDR3 is 13 amino acids long. In nucleotides, the CDR3 is TGTGCCGGCTCCGGACAGGGAGGGACTGAAGCTTTCTTT. Translated, it gives CAGSGQGGTEAFF.